The clone carrying this TCR beta chain was observed at least ten times. Its antigen remains unknown. This sample was taken from a study of regulatory T cells in long-lasting Graves disease. Trimming took off 1 base at V and 6 bases at J, with 9 bases between the two ends. Germline assignment: CDR1 SGHTA and CDR2 FQGNSA. The CDR3 extends over 13 amino acids. Findings and limits, study-wide: Newly diagnosed disease favored TRBV20-1 and TRBJ2-1 over persistent disease.

CDR3-region Arm-PCR and iRepertoire HTBI primers produced the TCR beta libraries. TCRdb reanalysed the multiplex PCR reads using MiXCR and keeps one entry per CDR3 protein. Counted here are 350,000 to 450,000 distinct CDR3 sequences, 14% to 15% occurring once; the ten biggest clones make up around 17%. Specified time point: newly diagnosed GD, antithyroid drugs for less than 3 months. The TCR library was made from RNA extracted from PBMCs. By American Thyroid Association guidelines, Graves' disease was diagnosed in the cohort. The sample was also reused in another study, on T cells in Graves' hyperthyroidism and ophthalmopathy. That source notes: Stable Graves' hyperthyroidism meant no ophthalmopathy progression within 18 months.

The rearrangement uses TRBV7-2 and TRBJ1-1; D is perhaps TRBD1 (6 bases). The clonotype originates from a woman aged 25 to 39 with Graves disease. The sequences come from peripheral blood mononuclear cells (PBMCs), collected at new diagnosis, from a patient treated with antithyroid drugs. Here the CDR3 reads CASSLGGGAEAFF. CDR3 bases: TGTGCCAGCAGCTTAGGTGGGGGCGCTGAAGCTTTCTTT.